A selection of T cell receptor beta chains follows, all from one sample in a study of blood T cell repertoires in COVID-19. Data came from immunoSEQ multiplex PCR; TCRdb stores just in-frame clones and leaves some out. The data show nearly 60,000 clones, 90% seen once. Sequencing input: peripheral blood. Receptor source: a man in his fifties or sixties with active COVID-19. Both conserved end residues are part of each CDR3. Fields, in order: V gene, D gene, J gene, CDR3 protein. D genes are given only for firm matches.

TRBV5-5	TRBD2	TRBJ2-7	CASSPRWLAGVEQYF
TRBV24-1	TRBD2	TRBJ2-7	CATSDYGRGTYEQYF
TRBV25-1	-	TRBJ2-7	CASSEPTRSEQYF
TRBV27	TRBD1	TRBJ1-1	CASSSGTGGRTEAFF
TRBV7-8	TRBD2	TRBJ2-2	CASSPPGGTGELFF
TRBV7-3	-	TRBJ2-4	CASSLFPGENIQYF
TRBV2	-	TRBJ1-2	CASSYMERGGIYGYTF
TRBV14	-	TRBJ2-2	CASSLNRANTGELFF
TRBV7-2	-	TRBJ2-5	CASSLARETQYF
TRBV12-3/TRBV12-4	-	TRBJ2-1	CASTTSWINEQFF
TRBV6-6	TRBD1	TRBJ2-3	CASSPGTGGRGTDTQYF
TRBV7-2	TRBD2	TRBJ2-7	CASSRDSGRAGYEQYF
TRBV9	-	TRBJ2-3	CASSDGDFTDTQYF
TRBV28	-	TRBJ2-3	CASSLTTAGAGLKTDTDTQYF
TRBV7-8	-	TRBJ1-2	CASSFEGVYGYTF
TRBV19	-	TRBJ2-7	CASSIWAGESVEQYF
TRBV7-2	-	TRBJ2-2	CASSLDFTGELFF
TRBV11-3	TRBD2	TRBJ2-7	CASSRTSGSYEQYF
TRBV12-3/TRBV12-4	-	TRBJ1-3	CASSFGGNTIYF
TRBV4-1	-	TRBJ1-5	CASSQLTGTSFSREPQHF
TRBV7-2	-	TRBJ1-6	CASSRTASSYNSPLHF
TRBV5-1	-	TRBJ2-6	CASSSGVLSSGANVLTF
TRBV7-8	TRBD1	TRBJ2-7	CASSLRTGLTYEQYF
TRBV11-2	TRBD2	TRBJ2-1	CASSYSGGAEQFF
TRBV19	-	TRBJ1-2	CASKGTYYGYTF
TRBV5-1	TRBD1	TRBJ1-6	CASSFVPRDRVVNSPLHF
TRBV5-1	-	TRBJ2-1	CASRSVGATYNEQFF
TRBV27	-	TRBJ1-2	CASSLTVSRGYTF
TRBV11-2	TRBD1	TRBJ1-5	CASSLSAGTGGRQPQHF
TRBV25-1	-	TRBJ2-1	CASSEWRVGNEQFF
TRBV7-9	TRBD1	TRBJ1-4	CASSLGQGDEKLFF
TRBV7-3	-	TRBJ2-3	CASSPTLGQGRDTQYF